The 13 T cell receptor beta chains in this list originate from one sample, sequenced in a study of T cell responses to AZD1222 COVID-19 vaccine. Sequencing was performed with immunoSEQ multiplex PCR; in TCRdb, only in-frame clones are kept and a portion is missing. The sample consists of 100,000 to 150,000 clones, about nine tenths of them appearing once. Material: peripheral blood, obtained on day 0 of MenACWY control vaccination. All receptors derive from an adult in good health.

This chain connects TRBV5-1 to TRBJ2-1, with a possible D match to TRBD1 (5 bases). There are 15 residues in the CDR3. CDR1 is SGHRS, CDR2 YFSETQ, per germline. V dropped 2 bases and J dropped 8 bases, with 17 bases sitting between them. CDR3 sequence reads: CASSFSQGLIDEQFF. CDR3 DNA: TGCGCCAGCAGCTTCTCGCAGGGTTTGATCGATGAGCAGTTCTTC.

The CDR3, as DNA: TGTGCCAGCAGCTTGTTTGTCGGGAGTAGAAACACCATATATTTT. Encoded protein: CASSLFVGSRNTIYF. This chain uses TRBV5-6 with TRBJ1-3; D gene unclear. The CDR3 extends over 15 amino acids. V lost 1 base and J lost 5, with 13 bases in between. Germline CDR1 SGHDT, CDR2 YYEEEE.

The CDR3, as DNA: TGTGCCAGCAGCTTGGGCAGGGACTATGGCTACACCTTC. Translation: CASSLGRDYGYTF. This sequence joins TRBV5-4 and TRBJ1-2, with a weak D call TRBD1 (5 bases). Germline CDR1 and CDR2: SGHNT and YYREEE (reference sequence). The V end was cut by 0 bases, the J end by 3 bases, with 6 bases between. The CDR3 is made up of 13 amino acids. The complete variable domain, with remaining parts taken from reference TRBV5-4 and TRBJ1-2, reads ETGVTQSPTHLIKTRGQQVTLRCSSQSGHNTVSWYQQALGQGPQFIFQYYREEENGRGNFPPRFSGLQFPNYSSELNVNALELDDSALYLCASSLGRDYGYTFGSGTRLTVV.

The chain has TRBV6-5 and TRBJ1-1, with D hard to call. V was clipped by 0 bases and J by 1 base, with 0 bases between them. The CDR3 length is 12 residues. Germline CDR1 is MNHEY and CDR2 is SVGAGI. The CDR3 protein is CASSYSNTEAFF. The CDR3 DNA reads TGTGCCAGCAGTTACTCGAACACTGAAGCTTTCTTT.

J is TRBJ1-2 and V is TRBV2; D call uncertain. CDR1 SNHLY and CDR2 FYNNEI come from the germline V gene. V was trimmed by 0 bases and J by 8 bases, leaving 4 bases between them. The CDR3 has 11 residues. The CDR3 loop is CASSEALGYTF. CDR3 nucleotides: TGTGCCAGCAGTGAAGCGCTAGGCTACACCTTC.

This rearrangement joins TRBV2 to TRBJ2-7, with 10 bases aligning to TRBD1. Trimming at V came to 6 bases and at J to 3 bases, leaving 2 bases not matched to a gene. The CDR3 is 13 amino acids. Germline V gene lookup returns CDR1 SNHLY and CDR2 FYNNEI. The CDR3 DNA reads as TGTGCCAGCAGGACAGGGGGCAGCTACGAGCAGTACTTC. Amino acids: CASRTGGSYEQYF.

This CDR3 is CASRSENTGELFF. The CDR3 DNA sequence: TGTGCCAGCAGATCAGAGAACACCGGGGAGCTGTTTTTT. The chain uses TRBV5-6 and TRBJ2-2; D is ambiguous. Germline assignment: CDR1 SGHDT and CDR2 YYEEEE. With 5 bases removed from V and 1 base from J, the gap between germline ends came to 6 bases. The CDR3 contains 13 residues.

V and J are TRBV20-1 and TRBJ2-4; D is perhaps TRBD1 (5 bases). The CDR3 runs to 10 residues. The V and J ends lost 4 bases and 15 bases respectively, with 13 bases between them. CDR1 and CDR2 from the germline V gene are DFQATT and SNEGSKA (reference sequence). The CDR3 region is CSAISGRVYF. The CDR3 nucleotides are TGCAGTGCTATTTCGGGCAGGGTGTACTTC.

V is TRBV7-8 and J is TRBJ2-5; TRBD1 agrees at 7 bases. CDR1 is SGHVS, CDR2 FQNEAQ, per germline. The CDR3 has 15 amino acids. Trimming cost V 1 base and J 8 bases; bases outside gene matches: 10. The CDR3 here is CASSLGNYQGETQYF. The CDR3 DNA reads as TGTGCCAGCAGCTTAGGGAATTACCAGGGGGAAACCCAGTACTTC.

The rearrangement uses TRBV19 and TRBJ2-7, with 8 bases lining up with TRBD2. Germline V gives CDR1 LNHDA, CDR2 SQIVND (reference sequence). V lost 6 bases and J lost 4; bases outside the gene matches: 14. There are 16 residues in the CDR3. The CDR3 DNA follows: TGTGCCAGTAGACCGGCGGGTAGCGGGATGTCATACGAGCAGTACTTC. Protein: CASRPAGSGMSYEQYF.

In this sample, this clone turned up a few times. The genes are TRBV19 and TRBJ1-2; TRBD1 matches 7 bases. Germline V lookup: CDR1 LNHDA, CDR2 SQIVND (reference sequence). The CDR3 is made up of 13 amino acids. V trimming: 10 bases; J trimming: 8 bases; junction bases outside the gene matches: 13. The CDR3 DNA reads TGTGCCACGGAAGCACAGGGGTCAGGGGGCTACACCTTC. Translating gives CATEAQGSGGYTF.

DNA for the CDR3: TGCGCCAGCAGCCGAACAGGGGACTCTGGAAACACCATATATTTT. It yields the protein CASSRTGDSGNTIYF. The rearrangement links TRBV5-1 to TRBJ1-3; 7 positions agree with TRBD1. The V gene's germline CDR1 is SGHRS and CDR2 YFSETQ. The junction had 4 bases not matched to a gene; V was cut back by 4 bases and J by 0 bases. This CDR3 region has 15 residues.

The rearrangement uses TRBV28 and TRBJ1-4; perhaps TRBD1 as D (6 bases). Trimming left V 4 bases short and J 2 bases short, with 11 bases between. This CDR3 is built from 15 residues. The germline V gene has CDR1 MDHEN and CDR2 SYDVKM. CDR3 DNA sequence: TGTGCCAGCAGTTCACAGGGTGCTACTAATGAAAAACTGTTTTTT. Its protein product is CASSSQGATNEKLFF.